This TCR beta chain was sequenced during a study of cytomegalovirus exposure and HLA in healthy donors. The V and J ends lost 0 bases and 5 bases, in that order; junction bases with no gene match: 13. The CDR3 is 17 amino acids. Germline V gene sequence: CDR1 SGHRS, CDR2 YFSETQ. The PCR made use of 60 Vbeta and 13 Jbeta primers. The repertoire was sequenced with immunoSEQ multiplex PCR; TCRdb's copy has only in-frame clones and lacks some. The sample holds 190,000 or so clones; about 80% are singletons and the top ten take 0.6% to 0.7%. Sequencing was performed on PBMCs. The TCR originated in a boy under 18 in good health and CMV-seronegative. The chain links TRBV5-1 to TRBJ1-1; 7 bases map to TRBD1. As DNA, the CDR3 is TGCGCCAGCAGCTTGGCCGTTCTTCTACAGGGGAGTACTGAAGCTTTCTTT. It is translated as CASSLAVLLQGSTEAFF.